This T cell receptor (beta chain) was observed in a study of blood T cell repertoires in COVID-19 (dated by TCRdb to between 2020 and 2021). For the wider study: For ImmuneRACE Cohort 3, a participant was defined as recovered based on two consecutive negative NP/OP PCR tests, clearance by a healthcare professional, or resolution of symptoms. The repertoires were released in a freely available public database intended as a resource for research on the immune response to SARS-CoV-2. The sample metadata nearly always contained a de-identified subject ID, COVID-19 status, age in years and sex. Samples came from the ongoing ImmuneRACE study (first 160 participants) plus 1,254 subjects from 6 global collaborators. Where available, HLA class I and class II types were taken from metadata supplied by the sample provider and were not determined by assay-based typing. The prospective study material was composed of cDNA or gDNA derived from T cells, B-cell-depleted T cells, or PBMCs. The collaborator samples originated in the United States, Italy and Spain and spanned the acute and convalescent phases of COVID-19. Subjects who had been exposed to COVID-19, were actively infected with it, or had recovered from it provided the deeply sampled blood TCRbeta repertoires that made up the dataset.

Participants in the prospective study were enrolled through a virtual design, were aged about 18 to 90 years, and lived in 20 to 30 United States geographic areas. To assign participants to cohorts, the prospective study relied on clinical history that participants themselves reported in a screening survey and a study questionnaire. In the prospective study, mobile phlebotomists collected whole blood, serum and a nasopharyngeal or oropharyngeal swab from each participant. Over an approximately 2-month period, participants in the prospective study had the option of providing additional blood draws and questionnaires. Before DNA extraction, prospective study blood samples were shipped either frozen or at room temperature. This clone was found once. Its antigen is not yet known. No base quality values were provided; no much bigger clone lies one nucleotide off. The immunoSEQ Assay, a bias-controlled multiplex PCR, was used to amplify TCRbeta CDR3 regions from genomic DNA. Under the source paper's analysis protocol: The number of nucleated cells in each sample was estimated by amplification of reference gene primers within the assay. Sequence reads were collapsed and filtered to measure the absolute abundance of every unique TCRbeta CDR3 rearrangement. For each sample, productive Simpson clonality was calculated as the square root of Simpson's diversity index across productive rearrangements. Drawn from immuneACCESS, this table holds only the in-frame rearrangements with V and J called that TCRdb kept. Clones are partly lost; checked studies trace under half to an unresolved V gene and leave the rest unexplained. That table is the source of V, J and clone size, and D and trimming were worked out from the DNA. For this sample there are about 150,000 clones; around three quarters appear just once. The biggest ten clones account for around 17% of the sample.

V was cut back by 2 bases and J by 7 bases, leaving a gap of 9 bases between them. The germline V gene gives CDR1 as MNHEY and CDR2 as SVGAGI. From the cysteine up to the phenylalanine, the CDR3 has a length of 14 residues. Only CDR3 DNA remains: 42 bases, in frame from the first base. General conclusions and limits of the study: Clinical and demographic metadata were provided uncurated, with the amount varying by source and participant.

The origin of this receptor is a woman aged 65 to 85 in a cohort exposed to, infected with or recovered from COVID-19 (not recorded which). Sequences were obtained from PBMCs or T cells enriched from blood (not recorded which). The rearrangement joined TRBV6-5 to TRBJ1-6, and the D gene may be TRBD1, 6 bases matching. At the DNA level, the sequence is TGTGCCAGCAGTTACACAGGGTTCAATTCACCCCTCCACTTT. Translated, this is CASSYTGFNSPLHF.